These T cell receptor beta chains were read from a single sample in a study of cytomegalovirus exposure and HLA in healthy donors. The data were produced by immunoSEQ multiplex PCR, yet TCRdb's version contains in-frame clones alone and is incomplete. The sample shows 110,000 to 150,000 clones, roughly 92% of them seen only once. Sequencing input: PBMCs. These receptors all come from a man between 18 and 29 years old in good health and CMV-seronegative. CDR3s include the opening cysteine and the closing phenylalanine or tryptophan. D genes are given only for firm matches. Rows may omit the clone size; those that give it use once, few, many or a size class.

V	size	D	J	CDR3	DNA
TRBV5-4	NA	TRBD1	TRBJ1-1	CASSGTGGDTEAFF	TGTGCCAGCAGCGGGACAGGGGGGGACACTGAAGCTTTCTTT
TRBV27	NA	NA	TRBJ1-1	CASSLRGAYTEAFF	TGTGCCAGCAGTTTACGGGGGGCTTACACTGAAGCTTTCTTT
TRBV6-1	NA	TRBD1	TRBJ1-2	CASSEVDRGLGGDYGYTF	TGTGCCAGCAGTGAAGTCGACAGGGGGCTAGGTGGTGACTATGGCTACACCTTC
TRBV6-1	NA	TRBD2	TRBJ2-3	CASRVAGPDTQYF	TGTGCCAGCAGAGTAGCGGGGCCAGATACGCAGTATTTT
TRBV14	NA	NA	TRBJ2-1	CASSLLGAPGIF	TGTGCCAGCAGCCTACTGGGGGCCCCAGGCATCTTC
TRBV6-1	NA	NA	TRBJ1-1	CASSENGLDTEAFF	TGTGCCAGCAGTGAGAATGGGCTGGACACTGAAGCTTTCTTT
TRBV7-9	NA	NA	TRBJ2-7	CASSMGEGGGGAEQYF	TGTGCCAGCAGCATGGGTGAGGGTGGCGGGGGCGCCGAGCAGTACTTC
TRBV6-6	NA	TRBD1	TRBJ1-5	CASSRTGQGGYQPQHF	TGTGCCAGCAGTCGTACGGGACAGGGGGGATATCAGCCCCAGCATTTT
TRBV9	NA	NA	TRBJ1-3	CASSARHSGNTIYF	TGTGCCAGCAGCGCCAGGCACTCTGGAAACACCATATATTTT
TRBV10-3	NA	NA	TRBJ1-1	CAISDVSTGHTEAFF	TGTGCCATCAGTGACGTGTCCACAGGGCACACTGAAGCTTTCTTT
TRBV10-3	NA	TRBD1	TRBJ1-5	CAISGQGVDQPQHF	TGTGCCATCAGTGGACAGGGGGTTGATCAGCCCCAGCATTTT
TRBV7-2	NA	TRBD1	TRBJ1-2	CASNLFTTGVYGYTF	TGTGCCAGCAACTTATTCACAACAGGGGTGTATGGCTACACCTTC
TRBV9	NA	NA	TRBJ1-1	CASSPEEGRANTEAFF	TGTGCCAGCAGCCCGGAGGAGGGAAGGGCGAACACTGAAGCTTTCTTT
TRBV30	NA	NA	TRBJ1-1	CAWSQSEAFF	TGTGCCTGGAGTCAATCTGAAGCTTTCTTT
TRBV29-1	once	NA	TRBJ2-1	CSVAQQHNEQFF	TGCAGCGTTGCCCAACAACACAATGAGCAGTTCTTC
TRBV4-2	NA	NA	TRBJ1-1	CASSQVRGGMNTEAFF	TGTGCCAGCAGCCAAGTTAGGGGAGGGATGAACACTGAAGCTTTCTTT
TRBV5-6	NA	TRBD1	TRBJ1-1	CASSLGTGIGEAFF	TGTGCCAGCAGCTTGGGGACAGGGATTGGTGAAGCTTTCTTT
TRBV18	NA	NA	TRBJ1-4	CASSPRDEKLFF	TGTGCCAGCTCGCCGAGGGATGAAAAACTGTTTTTT
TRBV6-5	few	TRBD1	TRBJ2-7	CASSLGTVQYF	TGTGCCAGCAGCCTAGGGACAGTGCAGTACTTC
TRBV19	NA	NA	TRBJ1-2	CASSRDNLVGGYTF	TGTGCCAGTAGCCGGGACAATCTAGTAGGGGGCTACACCTTC
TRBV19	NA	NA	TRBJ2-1	CASSIWAGVTYNEQFF	TGTGCCAGTAGTATTTGGGCAGGGGTTACCTACAATGAGCAGTTCTTC
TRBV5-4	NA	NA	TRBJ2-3	CASSQKLGADTQYF	TGTGCCAGCAGCCAAAAATTAGGGGCAGATACGCAGTATTTT
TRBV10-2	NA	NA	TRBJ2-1	CASSEGSEQFF	TGCGCCAGCAGTGAAGGGAGTGAGCAGTTCTTC
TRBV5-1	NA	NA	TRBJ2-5	CASSLVSEETQYF	TGCGCCAGCAGCTTGGTGTCAGAAGAGACCCAGTACTTC
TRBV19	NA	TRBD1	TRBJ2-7	CASRGTGGEQYF	TGTGCCAGCCGTGGGACAGGGGGCGAGCAGTACTTC
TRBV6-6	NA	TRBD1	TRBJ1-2	CASRSGTGSNYGYTF	TGTGCCAGCAGATCCGGGACAGGATCTAACTATGGCTACACCTTC
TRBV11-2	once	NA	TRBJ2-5	CASSLDGRGLKETQYF	TGTGCCAGCAGCTTAGATGGTAGAGGGTTGAAAGAGACCCAGTACTTC
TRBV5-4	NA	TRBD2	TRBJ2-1	CASSRTSGGGGNEQFF	TGTGCCAGCAGCCGGACTAGCGGGGGTGGCGGGAATGAGCAGTTCTTC
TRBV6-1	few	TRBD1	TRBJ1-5	CASSHGQGRQPQHF	TGTGCCAGCAGTCATGGACAGGGCAGACAGCCCCAGCATTTT
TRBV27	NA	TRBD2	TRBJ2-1	CASSLEGGGNNEQFF	TGTGCCAGCAGCCTGGAGGGCGGGGGGAACAATGAGCAGTTCTTC
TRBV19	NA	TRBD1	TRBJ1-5	CASSPRQGTGDQPQHF	TGTGCCAGTAGCCCTAGGCAGGGGACAGGGGATCAGCCCCAGCATTTT
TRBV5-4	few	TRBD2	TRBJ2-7	CASSLGTSGAYEQYF	TGTGCCAGCAGCTTAGGGACTAGCGGTGCCTACGAGCAGTACTTC
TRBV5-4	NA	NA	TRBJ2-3	CASSPLTSTRSGGTDTQYF	TGTGCCAGCAGCCCTCTTACCTCGACACGATCGGGGGGCACAGATACGCAGTATTTT
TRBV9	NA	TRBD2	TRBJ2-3	CASSVEFSGEAQYF	TGTGCCAGCAGCGTAGAGTTTAGCGGGGAGGCGCAGTATTTT
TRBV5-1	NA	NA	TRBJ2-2	CASSLVTGVTGELFF	TGCGCCAGCAGCTTGGTTACCGGAGTCACCGGGGAGCTGTTTTTT
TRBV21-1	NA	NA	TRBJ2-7	CASSKARSLYEQYF	TGTGCCAGCAGCAAAGCGCGGAGCCTCTACGAGCAGTACTTC
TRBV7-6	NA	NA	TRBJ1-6	CASSLGATASLNSPLHF	TGTGCCAGCAGCTTAGGGGCGACCGCCTCTCTTAATTCACCCCTCCACTTT
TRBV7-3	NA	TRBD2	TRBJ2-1	CASSLFGGEYNEQFF	TGTGCCAGCAGCTTATTTGGGGGGGAGTACAATGAGCAGTTCTTC
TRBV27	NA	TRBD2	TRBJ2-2	CASRIFAPTGTSVTGELFF	TGTGCCAGCAGGATATTTGCCCCCACCGGGACTAGTGTCACCGGGGAGCTGTTTTTT
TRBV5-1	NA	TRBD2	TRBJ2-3	CASSSTSATTDTQYF	TGCGCCAGCAGTTCGACTAGCGCGACCACAGATACGCAGTATTTT
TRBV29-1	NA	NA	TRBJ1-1	CSVDLRANTEAFF	TGCAGCGTTGATCTCCGAGCGAACACTGAAGCTTTCTTT
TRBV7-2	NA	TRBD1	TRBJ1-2	CASSPNTRQGGYGYTF	TGTGCCAGCAGCCCGAATACTAGACAGGGAGGTTATGGCTACACCTTC
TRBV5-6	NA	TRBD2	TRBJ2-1	CASSYRWEGREQFF	TGTGCCAGCAGCTACCGCTGGGAGGGGCGTGAGCAGTTCTTC
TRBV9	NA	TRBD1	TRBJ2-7	CASSPLTGISPYEQYF	TGTGCCAGCAGCCCATTGACAGGGATAAGCCCCTACGAGCAGTACTTC
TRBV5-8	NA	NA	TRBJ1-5	CASSPVSNQPQHF	TGTGCCAGCAGCCCAGTCAGCAATCAGCCCCAGCATTTT
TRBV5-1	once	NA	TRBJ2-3	CASSWASSTDTQYF	TGCGCCAGCAGCTGGGCGAGCAGCACAGATACGCAGTATTTT
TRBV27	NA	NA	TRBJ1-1	CASTSGAATEAFF	TGTGCCAGCACTTCAGGGGCCGCCACTGAAGCTTTCTTT
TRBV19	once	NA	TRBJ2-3	CASSIRGGDTQYF	TGTGCCAGTAGTATTCGGGGTGGCGATACGCAGTATTTT